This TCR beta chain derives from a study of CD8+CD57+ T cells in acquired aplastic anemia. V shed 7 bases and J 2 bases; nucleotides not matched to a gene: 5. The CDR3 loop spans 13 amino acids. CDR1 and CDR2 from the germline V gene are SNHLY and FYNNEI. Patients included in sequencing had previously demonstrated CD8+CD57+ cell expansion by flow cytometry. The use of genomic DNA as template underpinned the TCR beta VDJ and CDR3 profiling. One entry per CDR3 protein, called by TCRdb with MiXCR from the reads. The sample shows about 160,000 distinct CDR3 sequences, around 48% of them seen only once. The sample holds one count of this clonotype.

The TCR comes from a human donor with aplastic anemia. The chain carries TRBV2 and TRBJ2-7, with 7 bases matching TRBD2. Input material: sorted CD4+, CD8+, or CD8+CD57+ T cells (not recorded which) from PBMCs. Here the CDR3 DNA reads TGTGCCAGCAAGATGGGGGGGACCTACGAGCAGTACTTC. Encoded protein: CASKMGGTYEQYF.